This T cell receptor (beta chain) is drawn from a study of neurological immune-mediated disorders. Study-level findings and limits: TCR-beta repertoires seemed private in all groups, with no expanded CDR3 amino acid sequences shared.

The length of the CDR3 is 14 residues. Germline CDR1 GTSNPN, CDR2 SVGIG (reference sequence). The V and J ends lost 5 bases and 5 bases respectively, with 16 bases between them. TCRdb called the 5' RACE reads again in MiXCR, with one record for every CDR3 protein. This table holds approximately 38,000 distinct CDR3 sequences, roughly 11% found once. This clonotype was detected ten times or more. Its target is unknown. Sequencing input: CD4+ T cells from blood. This chain joins TRBV30 and TRBJ1-5; a weak D match, TRBD1 (6 bases). The clonotype comes from a woman younger than 45 with HTLV-1-associated myelopathy (HAM/TSP). CDR3 DNA: TGTGCCTGGGGGTCCCGGGGGGCTCATCAGCCCCAGCATTTT. Translating it yields CAWGSRGAHQPQHF.